The 29 T cell receptor beta chains listed next were all sequenced from one sample in a study of cytomegalovirus exposure and HLA in healthy donors. A multiplex PCR was run with 60 Vbeta primers and 13 Jbeta primers. The method was immunoSEQ multiplex PCR; TCRdb's version includes in-frame clones alone and lacks a portion of them. Of about 120,000 clones in the sample, 80% to 85% were seen once. What was sequenced was PBMCs. The receptors come from a woman aged 55-70 years in good health and CMV-seropositive.

This clone was seen only a few times. The germline gene is not matched at one end of the junction; a read error may be the cause. Other DNA sequences in this specimen translate into the identical CDR3. The rearrangement uses TRBV5-1 and TRBJ1-4, with D perhaps matching TRBD1 (6 bases). The CDR3 is 14 amino acids. Germline CDR1 reads SGHRS; CDR2 reads YFSETQ. The CDR3 sequence is CASSGGLTNEKLFF. The CDR3 region has the DNA TGCGCCAGCTCCGGGGGGCTGACTAATGAAAAATTGTTTTTT.

The genes are TRBV14 and TRBJ2-1; 10 bases are shared with TRBD2. Losses at the gene ends were 0 bases for V and 8 bases for J; bases not matched to a gene: 10. Germline V gene sequence: CDR1 SGHDN, CDR2 FVKESK. This CDR3 contains 17 residues. CDR3 coding DNA: TGTGCCAGCAGCCAAGATGCGCCTAGCGGGAGTTGGCATGAGCAGTTCTTC. It specifies CASSQDAPSGSWHEQFF.

The gene calls are TRBV5-1 and TRBJ2-7; TRBD2 agrees at 8 bases. CDR1 and CDR2 from the germline V gene are SGHRS and YFSETQ. V shed 0 bases and J 7 bases; nucleotides not matched to a gene: 9. The CDR3 is 15 residues long. The CDR3 reads CASSLATGGPQEQYF. The DNA of the CDR3 is TGCGCCAGCAGCTTGGCCACGGGAGGGCCGCAAGAGCAGTACTTC.

The rearrangement links TRBV10-3 to TRBJ2-5; TRBD2 matches 14 bases. V gave up 7 bases and J gave up 5 bases; unmatched junction bases: 3. This CDR3 comprises 14 residues. Germline V gene data show CDR1 as ENHRY and CDR2 as SYGVKD. CDR3 sequence: CAIKGTSGSETQYF. In DNA form, the CDR3 reads TGTGCCATCAAAGGGACTAGCGGGAGTGAGACCCAGTACTTC.

The genes are TRBV15 and TRBJ2-2; a possible D gene is TRBD2 (6 bases). The CDR3 spans 15 residues. Trimming shortened V by 1 base and J by 4 bases, and 10 bases separated the two germline ends. The germline gives CDR1 LNHNV, CDR2 YYDKDF (reference sequence). The CDR3 coding sequence is TGTGCCACCAGCAGAGGACTAGGCGGCACCGGGGAGCTGTTTTTT. The encoded protein is CATSRGLGGTGELFF.

CDR3 nucleotides: TGTGCCAGTAGTAGCGGGAGGGACGAGCAGTACTTC. Protein sequence: CASSSGRDEQYF. The chain recombines TRBV19 with TRBJ2-7; 9 bases fit TRBD2. Losses at the gene ends were 4 bases for V and 5 bases for J; bases not matched to a gene: 0. The CDR3 contains 12 residues. The V gene's germline CDR1 is LNHDA and CDR2 SQIVND (reference sequence). Using reference TRBV19 and TRBJ2-7 for the parts outside the CDR3, the full variable domain is DGGITQSPKYLFRKEGQNVTLSCEQNLNHDAMYWYRQDPGQGLRLIYYSQIVNDFQKGDIAEGYSVSREKKESFPLTVTSAQKNPTAFYLCASSSGRDEQYFGPGTRLTVT.

The V and J genes are TRBV11-2 and TRBJ2-2, with 11 bases lining up with TRBD1. From germline, CDR1 is SGHAT and CDR2 FQNNGV. The CDR3 spans 17 residues. J was trimmed by 7 bases and V by 5 bases; bases with no gene match: 12. The CDR3 sequence is CASSPRRRTGGHGELFF. The CDR3 coding sequence is TGTGCCAGCAGCCCCCGACGGAGGACAGGGGGCCACGGGGAGCTGTTTTTT.

The chain uses TRBV29-1 and TRBJ2-3; D is perhaps TRBD2 (5 bases). The CDR3 is 13 residues long. V lost 4 bases and J lost 1, with 9 bases in between. The germline V gene encodes CDR1 SQVTM and CDR2 ANQGSEA. The chain's CDR3 is CSVARTGTDTQYF. The CDR3 DNA is TGCAGCGTTGCCAGGACTGGCACAGATACGCAGTATTTT.

V usage is TRBV29-1 and J usage is TRBJ1-5, with TRBD1 matching over 9 bases. CDR3 length: 14 amino acids. CDR1 is SQVTM, CDR2 ANQGSEA, per germline. The ends lost 5 bases at V and 4 bases at J; junction bases unmatched: 6. The DNA for the CDR3 is TGCAGCGTTTGGGACAGGGAGAGGAATCAGCCCCAGCATTTT. Translated, it gives CSVWDRERNQPQHF.

The gene calls are TRBV15 and TRBJ2-5, with no clear D. With 3 bases removed from V and 3 bases from J, the gap between germline ends came to 14 bases. This CDR3 has 15 residues. The germline V gene has CDR1 LNHNV and CDR2 YYDKDF (reference sequence). The CDR3 DNA is TGTGCCACCAGCAGGGCCTGGTCCCCAGAAGAGACCCAGTACTTC. It codes for CATSRAWSPEETQYF.

This clone was detected only once. At one boundary the junction diverges from the germline segment, which might be a read error. The V gene is TRBV7-7, the J gene TRBJ2-5; TRBD2 matches at 7 bases. From germline, CDR1 is SSHAT and CDR2 FNYEAQ (reference sequence). This CDR3 region has 15 residues. The CDR3 nucleotides are TGTGCTAGCAGCTTAAACGGAGGGAGGGGAGAGACCCAGTACTTC. As protein: CASSLNGGRGETQYF.

The chain is built from TRBV2 and TRBJ2-7, with TRBD2 identical over 7 bases. Germline CDR1 reads SNHLY; CDR2 reads FYNNEI. This CDR3 contains 13 residues. J gave up 1 base and V 5 bases, and 2 bases lay outside the gene matches. CDR3 DNA sequence: TGTGCCAGCAGTTCTAGCGGATCCTACGAGCAGTACTTC. Translating it yields CASSSSGSYEQYF.

The chain uses TRBV6-5 and TRBJ1-6; D is unclear. V was cut by 0 bases and J by 7 bases, with 13 bases left in between. This CDR3 has 16 residues. Germline V gives CDR1 MNHEY, CDR2 SVGAGI. CDR3 residues: CASSYSTVLPNSPLHF. DNA of the CDR3: TGTGCCAGCAGTTACTCTACTGTCCTGCCGAATTCACCCCTCCACTTT.

V and J are TRBV10-3 and TRBJ2-3, with TRBD2 identical over 9 bases. There are 15 residues in the CDR3. Per germline, CDR1 ENHRY and CDR2 SYGVKD. The V and J ends lost 10 bases and 3 bases, in that order; junction bases with no gene match: 11. The CDR3 reads CATRPSGTITDTQYF. CDR3 in DNA: TGTGCCACCCGGCCTAGCGGGACGATTACAGATACGCAGTATTTT.

A word on this clone: One end of the junction does not line up with germline, which may come from a read error. CDR3 protein: CSSSYSMETQYF. DNA for the CDR3: TGTTCCAGCAGCTATTCTATGGAGACCCAGTACTTC. This chain joins TRBV7-9 and TRBJ2-5; no clear D. The CDR3 length is 12 residues. Germline V gene sequence: CDR1 SEHNR, CDR2 FQNEAQ (reference sequence). Together with reference TRBV7-9 and TRBJ2-5, the CDR3 gives the full variable domain: DTGVSQNPRHKITKRGQNVTFRCDPISEHNRLYWYRQTLGQGPEFLTYFQNEAQLEKSRLLSDRFSAERPKGSFSTLEIQRTEQGDSAMYLCSSSYSMETQYFGPGTRLLVL.

This clone was seen repeatedly, ten times or more. The chain uses TRBV13 and TRBJ2-5; 7 bases map to TRBD1. Looked up from germline, CDR1 is PRHDT and CDR2 is FYEKMQ (reference sequence). The V and J ends lost 6 bases and 4 bases, in that order; junction bases with no gene match: 5. This CDR3 spans 13 amino acids. CDR3 region: CASSQTGAETQYF. Here the CDR3 DNA reads TGTGCCAGCAGTCAAACAGGGGCAGAGACCCAGTACTTC.

The V call is TRBV15, the J call TRBJ1-2; 8 bases are a match to TRBD1. This CDR3 contains 19 residues. CDR1 is LNHNV, CDR2 YYDKDF, per germline (reference sequence). With V trimmed by 0 bases and J by 5 bases, 17 bases remained unmatched. The CDR3 region has the DNA TGTGCCACCAGCAGAGATTATGGGACAGGTAATTGTGTGGGGTATGGCTACACCTTC. Protein sequence: CATSRDYGTGNCVGYGYTF. The whole variable domain, remainder taken from reference TRBV15 and TRBJ1-2, is DAMVIQNPRYQVTQFGKPVTLSCSQTLNHNVMYWYQQKSSQAPKLLFHYYDKDFNNEADTPDNFQSRRPNTSFCFLDIRSPGLGDTAMYLCATSRDYGTGNCVGYGYTFGSGTRLTVV.

The chain joins TRBV19 to TRBJ1-2; D ambiguous. V was clipped by 7 bases and J by 5 bases, with 14 bases between them. Germline V CDR1 and CDR2: LNHDA, SQIVND (reference sequence). The CDR3 loop spans 13 amino acids. The DNA for the CDR3 is TGTGCCAGTACTCCGTCGGACTTATATGGCTACACCTTC. It encodes CASTPSDLYGYTF. Using reference TRBV19 and TRBJ1-2 for the parts outside the CDR3, the full variable domain is DGGITQSPKYLFRKEGQNVTLSCEQNLNHDAMYWYRQDPGQGLRLIYYSQIVNDFQKGDIAEGYSVSREKKESFPLTVTSAQKNPTAFYLCASTPSDLYGYTFGSGTRLTVV.

This sequence joins TRBV10-3 and TRBJ1-2, with 10 bases fitting TRBD1. The CDR3 has 16 residues. V shed 5 bases and J 8 bases; nucleotides not matched to a gene: 14. Germline assignment: CDR1 ENHRY and CDR2 SYGVKD. The CDR3 DNA reads TGTGCCATCAGTCCGGGACAGGGGTCGCAGCATGGCGGCTACACCTTC. It specifies CAISPGQGSQHGGYTF.

This clone was counted a single time. V is TRBV6-1 and J is TRBJ2-7; D is ambiguous. V was cut by 10 bases and J by 2 bases, with 12 bases left in between. This CDR3 has 12 amino acids. Germline assignment: CDR1 MNHNS and CDR2 SASEGT. CDR3 sequence reads: CAIRVWAYEQYF. The CDR3 DNA sequence: TGTGCCATCCGGGTTTGGGCCTACGAGCAGTACTTC.

This rearrangement joins TRBV5-3 to TRBJ1-1; 9 bases align to TRBD1. TRBV5-3 carries the ORF label, with uncertain function. The CDR3 totals 18 residues. V lost 2 bases, J lost 3 bases, and 14 bases stayed unmatched. The CDR3 loop reads CARSFSRTGESKYTEAFF. The CDR3 DNA follows: TGTGCCAGAAGCTTCTCCAGGACAGGGGAGTCAAAGTACACTGAAGCTTTCTTT.

The gene calls are TRBV7-3 and TRBJ2-7; 8 bases match TRBD2. CDR1 SGHTA and CDR2 FQGTGA come from the germline V gene. Trimming at V came to 4 bases and at J to 4 bases, leaving 9 bases not matched to a gene. The CDR3 loop spans 15 amino acids. In nucleotides, the CDR3 is TGTGCCAGCAGCTCGAGCGGGGGTTTTGTTTACGAGCAGTACTTC. The encoded protein is CASSSSGGFVYEQYF.

In its sample, this clone was seen a few times. The chain recombines TRBV6-5 with TRBJ2-4, with D possibly matching TRBD2 (6 bases). Germline CDR1 is MNHEY and CDR2 is SVGAGI. The length of the CDR3 is 13 residues. Trimming removed 6 bases from V and 6 bases from J, with 12 bases in between. Here the CDR3 DNA reads TGTGCCAGCAGACCCGGGACTTTAAACATTCAGTACTTC. This sequence encodes CASRPGTLNIQYF.

The rearrangement links TRBV27 to TRBJ1-2, with 8 bases fitting TRBD1. CDR1 MNHEY and CDR2 SMNVEV come from the germline V gene (reference sequence). CDR3 size: 13 residues. The V gene end was trimmed by 4 bases and the J gene end by 8 bases; junction bases not matched to a gene: 6. As DNA, the CDR3 is TGTGCCAGCAGTTATGGACAGGGAGGGGGCTACACCTTC. Protein sequence: CASSYGQGGGYTF.

The genes are TRBV10-3 and TRBJ1-3, with a possible D match to TRBD1 (5 bases). Trimming cost V 7 bases and J 0 bases, with 13 bases left between them. CDR1 and CDR2 from the germline V gene are ENHRY and SYGVKD. The CDR3 spans 15 residues. CDR3 in amino acids: CAITPGLSSGNTIYF. In DNA, the CDR3 is TGTGCCATCACTCCGGGACTATCCTCTGGAAACACCATATATTTT.

The V gene is TRBV6-1, the J gene TRBJ2-7; TRBD2 matches 7 bases. J gave up 5 bases and V 1 base, and 11 bases lay outside the gene matches. This CDR3 spans 16 amino acids. Germline V gene sequence: CDR1 MNHNS, CDR2 SASEGT. In DNA form, the CDR3 reads TGTGCCAGCAGTGAAGGGTGGGGGAGGGGTAGGAACGAGCAGTACTTC. The encoded protein is CASSEGWGRGRNEQYF.

J is TRBJ2-3 and V is TRBV2; maybe TRBD1 (6 bases). Germline V gives CDR1 SNHLY, CDR2 FYNNEI. V was cut by 2 bases and J by 5 bases, with 11 bases left in between. This CDR3 has 14 amino acids. The CDR3 region has the DNA TGTGCCAGCAGTGAAATAGGACAGTTAGATACGCAGTATTTT. Protein sequence: CASSEIGQLDTQYF.

The gene calls are TRBV5-5 and TRBJ1-4; 12 nucleotides align to TRBD1. Germline V lookup: CDR1 SGHKS, CDR2 YYEKEE (reference sequence). Trimming took 4 bases from V and 7 from J; bases not matched to a gene: 2. This CDR3 contains 14 residues. The CDR3 DNA reads TGTGCCAGCAGCAGGGGACAGGGGGCTGAAAAACTGTTTTTT. This translates into CASSRGQGAEKLFF.

The rearrangement links TRBV6-1 to TRBJ2-1; TRBD2 is a possible D gene (5 bases). Per the germline V gene, CDR1 is MNHNS and CDR2 is SASEGT. The V gene lost 1 base and the J gene lost 4 bases, with 8 bases spanning the gap. The CDR3 has 14 residues. As DNA, the CDR3 is TGTGCCAGCAGTGAAGGGAGGCAGTACAATGAGCAGTTCTTC. As protein: CASSEGRQYNEQFF.